This T cell receptor (beta chain) was observed in a study of identical twins. TCRdb recomputed calls from the 5' RACE reads with MiXCR, one row per CDR3 protein. The data hold hundreds of thousands of distinct CDR3 sequences, with about 7.3% observed a single time. The table lists this clonotype with a few counts. CDR1 is MGHRA and CDR2 is YSYEKL in the germline V gene. Trimming left V 5 bases short and J 0 bases short, with 16 bases between. The CDR3 length is 16 residues. These data also formed part of another study, on yellow fever vaccine responses in identical twins.

This sequence joins TRBV4-1 and TRBJ1-1; D ambiguous. The sample taken for sequencing was memory (CD45RO+) T cells sorted from blood. This TCR was sampled from a woman aged 18-35 years in good health. CDR3: CASSGSGVSMNTEAFF. The CDR3 nucleotides read TGCGCCAGCAGCGGGAGTGGGGTCTCTATGAACACTGAAGCTTTCTTT.